The 18 T cell receptor beta chains listed next were all sequenced from one sample in a study of T cell responses to AZD1222 COVID-19 vaccine. Libraries were prepared by immunoSEQ multiplex PCR; TCRdb keeps only in-frame clonotypes and omits some of them. The table has about 130,000 clones, roughly 84% seen once; the top ten hold about 4%. The sample in question was peripheral blood, obtained on day 0 of AZD1222 vaccination. The receptor set was obtained from an adult in good health.

This clone was picked up a small number of times. The V gene is TRBV3-1 (or the pseudogene TRBV3-2), the J gene TRBJ1-6; a weak D match, TRBD1 (6 bases). CDR1 is LGHDT, CDR2 YNNKEL, per germline (reference sequence). The length of the CDR3 is 14 residues. V lost 1 base and J 7 bases, leaving 8 bases between the germline ends. Here the CDR3 DNA reads TGTGCCAGCAGCCAAGCCGGACAGAATTCACCCCTCCACTTT. It specifies CASSQAGQNSPLHF.

The chain employs TRBV5-1 and TRBJ2-2; D is uncertain. Germline V CDR1 and CDR2: SGHRS, YFSETQ. The CDR3 runs to 15 residues. Trimming removed 0 bases at V and 7 bases at J, with 13 bases between. The CDR3, as DNA: TGCGCCAGCAGCTTGGCCTATTGGGGTGGCGGGGAGCTGTTTTTT. This codes for CASSLAYWGGGELFF. Drawing the rest from reference TRBV5-1 and TRBJ2-2, the complete variable domain is KAGVTQTPRYLIKTRGQQVTLSCSPISGHRSVSWYQQTPGQGLQFLFEYFSETQRNKGNFPGRFSGRQFSNSRSEMNVSTLELGDSALYLCASSLAYWGGGELFFGEGSRLTVL.

The chain joins TRBV5-6 to TRBJ2-2; 9 nucleotides agree with TRBD1. The germline V gene has CDR1 SGHDT and CDR2 YYEEEE. The junction had 5 bases not matched to a gene; V was cut back by 3 bases and J by 5 bases. The CDR3 loop spans 15 amino acids. The CDR3 protein is CASSSLGTGTGELFF. The CDR3 nucleotides read TGTGCCAGCAGCTCACTTGGGACAGGGACCGGGGAGCTGTTTTTT.

The chain has TRBV29-1 and TRBJ1-2; no firm D call. This CDR3 is 12 amino acids long. CDR1 is SQVTM, CDR2 ANQGSEA, per germline. The V end was cut by 6 bases, the J end by 6 bases, with 14 bases between. CDR3 sequence reads: CSVVHWSDGYTF. The CDR3 coding sequence is TGCAGCGTCGTACACTGGTCCGATGGCTACACCTTC. The variable domain in full, completed from reference TRBV29-1 and TRBJ1-2, reads SAVISQKPSRDICQRGTSLTIQCQVDSQVTMMFWYRQQPGQSLTLIATANQGSEATYESGFVIDKFPISRPNLTFSTLTVSNMSPEDSSIYLCSVVHWSDGYTFGSGTRLTVV.

V and J are TRBV6-5 and TRBJ1-2; a weak D match, TRBD1 (6 bases). CDR1 is MNHEY, CDR2 SVGAGI, per germline. With 7 bases removed from V and 2 bases from J, the gap between germline ends came to 11 bases. CDR3 length equals 13 residues. The DNA for the CDR3 is TGTGCCAGCACCCCGGACAGCAACTATGGCTACACCTTC. Encoded protein: CASTPDSNYGYTF.

This clone has just one count. The CDR3 is CASSPRGANVLTF. The CDR3 DNA follows: TGTGCCAGCTCACCTCGGGGGGCCAACGTCCTGACTTTC. The V call is TRBV18, the J call TRBJ2-6, with D unclear. Germline values: CDR1 KGHSH, CDR2 LQKENI. V was trimmed by 3 bases and J by 4 bases, leaving 4 bases between them. This CDR3 is 13 amino acids long.

The chain has TRBV7-3 and TRBJ2-1; 9 bases match TRBD2. The CDR3 sequence is 15 residues long. J lost 7 bases, V lost 5 bases, and 9 bases had no gene match. Germline CDR1 is SGHTA and CDR2 is FQGTGA. The CDR3: CASSPSRGGPNEQFF. The DNA of the CDR3 is TGTGCCAGCAGCCCTTCGCGGGGGGGGCCGAATGAGCAGTTCTTC.

The rearrangement links TRBV9 to TRBJ2-1; 7 bases line up with TRBD2. Germline V gene sequence: CDR1 SGDLS, CDR2 YYNGEE. This CDR3 region has 16 residues. The V and J ends lost 3 bases and 6 bases, in that order; junction bases with no gene match: 12. The CDR3 nucleotides read TGTGCCAGCAGCGAAGAGCTAGCGGTGGCCTCCAATGAGCAGTTCTTC. Its protein is CASSEELAVASNEQFF.

The rearrangement links TRBV6-5 to TRBJ2-7; D not resolved. Germline CDR1 MNHEY, CDR2 SVGAGI. This CDR3 comprises 15 residues. V was pared by 0 bases and J by 4 bases, with 13 bases between. The CDR3 DNA reads TGTGCCAGCAGTTACTCGATTGGGCAGTTATACGAGCAGTACTTC. Translated: CASSYSIGQLYEQYF.

The J gene is TRBJ1-5, the V gene TRBV18; unclear D gene. Germline V gene lookup returns CDR1 KGHSH and CDR2 LQKENI. With 4 bases removed from V and 2 bases from J, the gap between germline ends came to 9 bases. This CDR3 region has 14 residues. The CDR3 nucleotides are TGTGCCAGCTCACTTGGGAAGGGCAATCAGCCCCAGCATTTT. It yields the protein CASSLGKGNQPQHF.

The rearrangement links TRBV5-1 to TRBJ2-5; TRBD2 is a possible D gene (5 bases). This CDR3 contains 14 residues. V gave up 4 bases and J gave up 2 bases, with 12 bases separating them. Germline V gene data show CDR1 as SGHRS and CDR2 as YFSETQ. The CDR3, as DNA: TGCGCCAGCAGCCGAGGGTATTCGCAAGAGACCCAGTACTTC. Encoded protein: CASSRGYSQETQYF.

This sequence joins TRBV9 and TRBJ1-2, with a possible D match to TRBD1 (5 bases). The CDR3 spans 15 residues. Germline CDR1 SGDLS, CDR2 YYNGEE. The ends were cut back, 0 bases at V and 3 bases at J, with 12 bases in the middle. This chain's CDR3 is CASSVAHPGHYGYTF. CDR3 DNA: TGTGCCAGCAGCGTAGCCCACCCGGGACACTATGGCTACACCTTC.

V gene TRBV19 combines with J gene TRBJ1-5; 7 nucleotides agree with TRBD1. CDR1 and CDR2 from the germline V gene are LNHDA and SQIVND (reference sequence). V trimming: 0 bases; J trimming: 1 base; junction bases outside the gene matches: 6. The CDR3 totals 17 residues. This CDR3 is CASSIDLKDRSNQPQHF. CDR3 coding DNA: TGTGCCAGTAGTATAGATCTTAAGGACAGGAGCAATCAGCCCCAGCATTTT.

V and J are TRBV19 and TRBJ2-2; D ambiguous. Germline values: CDR1 LNHDA, CDR2 SQIVND (reference sequence). The length of the CDR3 is 12 residues. V lost 3 bases to trimming and J lost 3 bases, with 2 bases between them. The DNA of the CDR3 is TGTGCCAGTAGTATTTACACCGGGGAGCTGTTTTTT. Protein sequence: CASSIYTGELFF.

The CDR3 reads CASSWNRGDTEAFF. The CDR3, as DNA: TGTGCCAGCAGCTGGAACAGGGGAGACACTGAAGCTTTCTTT. The V gene is TRBV13, the J gene TRBJ1-1; 7 nucleotides align to TRBD1. Germline V lookup: CDR1 PRHDT, CDR2 FYEKMQ (reference sequence). The CDR3 has 14 residues. J lost 3 bases, V lost 4 bases, and 5 bases had no gene match.

This chain joins TRBV5-1 and TRBJ2-7; the D gene could be TRBD1 or TRBD2 (5 bases each). Germline V gene lookup returns CDR1 SGHRS and CDR2 YFSETQ. V was clipped by 4 bases and J by 3 bases, with 14 bases between them. CDR3 length: 14 residues. DNA of the CDR3: TGCGCCAGCAGCCCGCGAGGGGTCAACTACGAGCAGTACTTC. Its protein is CASSPRGVNYEQYF.

The rearrangement links TRBV28 to TRBJ2-7, with D hard to call. This CDR3 has 14 amino acids. Per germline, CDR1 MDHEN and CDR2 SYDVKM. The V gene lost 2 bases and the J gene lost 3 bases, with 11 bases spanning the gap. In nucleotides, the CDR3 is TGTGCCAGCAGTTTAATTAGCAGTAGCTACGAGCAGTACTTC. It codes for CASSLISSSYEQYF. The complete variable domain, with remaining parts taken from reference TRBV28 and TRBJ2-7, reads DVKVTQSSRYLVKRTGEKVFLECVQDMDHENMFWYRQDPGLGLRLIYFSYDVKMKEKGDIPEGYSVSREKKERFSLILESASTNQTSMYLCASSLISSSYEQYFGPGTRLTVT.

This sequence joins TRBV19 and TRBJ1-1; D unresolved. The V end lost 3 bases, the J end lost 2 bases, and 13 bases lay between the germline ends. The CDR3 runs 15 residues. In germline, CDR1 is LNHDA, CDR2 SQIVND (reference sequence). The CDR3 is CASSISGDINTEAFF. The CDR3 DNA sequence: TGTGCCAGTAGTATTTCCGGCGATATTAACACTGAAGCTTTCTTT.